Each of the 4 T cell receptor beta chains below was sequenced from the same sample in a study of technical replicates of blood from a handful of donors. The protocol was immunoSEQ multiplex PCR, while the TCRdb copy is restricted to in-frame clones and leaves out a portion. The sample carries over 55,000 clones, 90% to 95% recorded once. The specimen was PBMCs. Source of these receptors: a human donor in good health. Some clones in this sample may be carry-over from other donors' samples.

This chain connects TRBV27 to TRBJ1-1; 7 bases map to TRBD1. The CDR3 totals 14 residues. CDR1 MNHEY and CDR2 SMNVEV come from the germline V gene (reference sequence). J lost 4 bases, V lost 3 bases, and 5 bases had no gene match. The CDR3 region has the DNA TGTGCCAGCAGTTTTAAGCAGGGGGTCACTGAAGCTTTCTTT. Protein: CASSFKQGVTEAFF.

The chain carries TRBV7-9 and TRBJ2-7; TRBD1 matches at 11 bases. The CDR3 is 14 amino acids. The germline CDR1 and CDR2 sequences are SEHNR and FQNEAQ (reference sequence). Trimming removed 7 bases from V and 2 bases from J; junction bases left unmatched: 4. The CDR3 nucleotides read TGTGCCAGCATCCCGGGACAGGGGGCCTACGAGCAGTACTTC. Encoded protein: CASIPGQGAYEQYF.

The rearrangement uses TRBV5-4 and TRBJ2-1, with D perhaps TRBD2 (6 bases). Germline-derived CDR1 and CDR2 are SGHNT and YYREEE (reference sequence). The CDR3 loop spans 12 amino acids. The ends were cut back, 4 bases at V and 10 bases at J, with 12 bases in the middle. The DNA of the CDR3 is TGTGCCAGCAGCGACGCGGGACCCGAGCAGTTCTTC. Translation gives CASSDAGPEQFF.

For the CDR3, the DNA is TGTGCCAGCAGCTTAAGGCAGGGGATTTATGGCTACACCTTC. Protein sequence: CASSLRQGIYGYTF. The chain carries TRBV7-8 and TRBJ1-2; D might be TRBD1 (6 bases). V lost 2 bases and J 5 bases, leaving 12 bases between the germline ends. The CDR3 is 14 residues long. Germline V CDR1 and CDR2: SGHVS, FQNEAQ.